The 19 T cell receptor beta chains reported below all come from one sample, sequenced in a study of tumor and adjacent non-tumor tissue in lung cancer. No cell sorting was done before RNA was extracted from the tissue. Distant lung tissue was collected more than 3 cm away from the tumor edge. The library came from three nested PCR rounds adapted from ARM-PCR protocols. A single record per CDR3 protein comes from TCRdb applying MiXCR to the multiplex PCR reads. The sample has 50,000 to 70,000 distinct CDR3 sequences; around 64% are singletons. The material sequenced was distant non-tumor lung tissue. The receptors originated from a man between 65 and 85 years old with non-small cell lung cancer.

This clonotype occurred many times. The gene calls are TRBV6-5 and TRBJ2-7; TRBD1 matches 8 bases. The CDR3 extends over 14 amino acids. Trimming at V came to 7 bases and at J to 0 bases, leaving 5 bases not matched to a gene. In germline, CDR1 is MNHEY, CDR2 SVGAGI. The CDR3: CASTRTGTSYEQYF. In DNA form, the CDR3 reads TGTGCCAGCACCCGGACAGGGACCTCCTACGAGCAGTACTTC.

The V and J genes are TRBV14 and TRBJ2-3; D gene unclear. The germline V gene encodes CDR1 SGHDN and CDR2 FVKESK. This CDR3 comprises 13 residues. The V and J ends lost 8 bases and 5 bases respectively, with 14 bases between them. DNA for the CDR3: TGTGCCAGCGGCTGCGGTTGGAGAGATACGCAGTATTTT. Amino acids: CASGCGWRDTQYF.

Worth noting for this clonotype: The final CDR3 position lacks the conserved phenylalanine or tryptophan, pointing to a likely read error. The rearrangement uses TRBV6-5 and TRBJ2-3; possibly TRBD1 or TRBD2 for D (5 bases each). Looked up from germline, CDR1 is MNHEY and CDR2 is SVGAGI. The CDR3 covers 12 residues. The DNA for the CDR3 is TGTGTCAGCAGTTACTCAGGGCTAGCACAGTATTGT. It encodes CVSSYSGLAQYC.

With regard to this clonotype: This CDR3 fails to terminate in the conserved phenylalanine or tryptophan, so it likely reflects a read error. The chain recombines TRBV10-2 with TRBJ2-2; TRBD2 is a possible D gene (5 bases). Germline lookup yields CDR1 WSHSY and CDR2 SAAADI. The CDR3 length is 13 residues. The CDR3 nucleotides are TGCGCCAGCAGGACTACGAACGCCGGGGAGCTGTTTTGT. Protein product: CASRTTNAGELFC.

Of note for this clonotype: The CDR3 end shows no conserved phenylalanine or tryptophan, and so a read error is likely. The chain recombines TRBV6-1 with TRBJ1-1, with D unclear. V gave up 6 bases and J gave up 1 base, with 21 bases separating them. The CDR3 loop spans 17 amino acids. Germline CDR1 is MNHNS and CDR2 is SASEGT. CDR3 loop: CASRPALRGPSNTEAFS. CDR3 in DNA: TGTGCCAGCAGGCCTGCCCTCCGAGGCCCCTCGAACACTGAAGCTTTCTCT.

For this clonotype: One end of the junction does not line up with germline, which may come from a read error. V is TRBV4-1 and J is TRBJ2-7, with 7 bases lining up with TRBD1. CDR3 length: 15 amino acids. The germline gives CDR1 MGHRA, CDR2 YSYEKL. Here the CDR3 reads CASSETQGQFYEEHF. CDR3 in DNA: TGCGCCAGCAGCGAAACACAGGGGCAATTCTACGAGGAGCACTTC.

This clonotype came up many times. This chain links TRBV11-1 with TRBJ2-4, with D unresolved. V dropped 3 bases and J dropped 2 bases, with 8 bases sitting between them. The length of the CDR3 is 14 residues. Looked up from germline, CDR1 is SGHAT and CDR2 is FQDESV (reference sequence). Written as DNA, the CDR3 is TGTGCCAGCAGCTTTAGTGGAACCAAAAACATTCAGTACTTC. It translates to CASSFSGTKNIQYF. The whole variable domain, remainder taken from reference TRBV11-1 and TRBJ2-4, is EAEVAQSPRYKITEKSQAVAFWCDPISGHATLYWYRQILGQGPELLVQFQDESVVDDSQLPKDRFSAERLKGVDSTLKIQPAELGDSAMYLCASSFSGTKNIQYFGAGTRLSVL.

This clonotype has more than one count but fewer than ten. A much larger clone differs by one base, so this may be a read error. The CDR3 loop reads CASSGLAGINGQFF. For the CDR3, the DNA is TGTGCCAGCAGTGGACTAGCGGGGATCAATGGGCAGTTCTTC. The chain uses TRBV6-1 and TRBJ2-1; TRBD2 matches at 11 bases. Germline-derived CDR1 and CDR2 are MNHNS and SASEGT. The CDR3 is 14 residues long.

This clonotype qualifies as medium-sized. V usage is TRBV13 and J usage is TRBJ1-6; a weak D match, TRBD1 (6 bases). The germline gives CDR1 PRHDT, CDR2 FYEKMQ (reference sequence). The CDR3 sequence is 14 residues long. V lost 5 bases and J 9 bases, leaving 14 bases between the germline ends. DNA for the CDR3: TGTGCCAGCAGCGGCGGCAGGGGACGTTCACCCCTCCACTTT. It encodes CASSGGRGRSPLHF.

Of note for this clonotype: This may stem from a read error, because a much larger clone lies one nucleotide away. The rearrangement joins TRBV4-1 to TRBJ2-5, with TRBD2 matching 10 bases. The junction had 6 bases not matched to a gene; V was cut back by 2 bases and J by 0 bases. The germline CDR1 and CDR2 sequences are MGHRA and YSYEKL. CDR3 length: 17 amino acids. The CDR3 spells CASSQRGLAEYQETQYF. The DNA for the CDR3 is TGCGCCAGCAGCCAAAGAGGACTAGCGGAGTACCAAGAGACCCAGTACTTC.

This clonotype came up many times. This sequence joins TRBV6-2 or TRBV6-3 and TRBJ2-7; 9 positions agree with TRBD1. V trimming: 6 bases; J trimming: 3 bases; junction bases outside the gene matches: 6. Germline CDR1 reads MNHEY; CDR2 reads SVGEGT. The CDR3 extends over 14 amino acids. CDR3 DNA sequence: TGTGCCAGCAGCCTATCGGGACAGGGCTACGAGCAGTACTTC. Its translation: CASSLSGQGYEQYF.

As concerns this clonotype: The DNA is left out, because the CDR3 cannot be placed on it with certainty; the CDR3 is given as TCRdb lists it. The V gene is TRBV29-1, the J gene TRBJ1-2; TRBD1 is the table's D call, not checked against the DNA. The CDR3 has 12 amino acids, counting both end residues. CDR1 and CDR2 from the germline V gene are SQVTM and ANQGSEA. The CDR3 reads CSVGGGNYGYIF.

This clonotype was counted only a few times. The genes are TRBV7-9 and TRBJ1-1; D gene unclear. Germline V gene data show CDR1 as SEHNR and CDR2 as FQNEAQ (reference sequence). CDR3 length: 12 amino acids. V was pared by 6 bases and J by 1 base, with 6 bases between. The CDR3 DNA follows: TGTGCCAGCAGTTTTGGGAACACTGAAGCTTTCTTT. Protein: CASSFGNTEAFF.

The rearrangement joins TRBV29-1 to TRBJ2-3, with D possibly called TRBD1 or TRBD2 (5 bases each). The V and J ends lost 3 bases and 10 bases respectively, with 20 bases between them. This CDR3 contains 14 residues. Germline loops: CDR1 SQVTM, CDR2 ANQGSEA. DNA for the CDR3: TGCAGCGTTGATCAGGGAGCAAGCACAAATTCGCAGTATTTT. It encodes CSVDQGASTNSQYF.

Note on this clonotype: This is likely a read error, given that the CDR3 carries no conserved phenylalanine or tryptophan at its end. This rearrangement joins TRBV5-5 to TRBJ2-4, with D maybe TRBD2 (6 bases). The CDR3 has 15 residues. Deletions cut 7 bases from V and 7 bases from J, with 21 bases between. Germline V gene data show CDR1 as SGHKS and CDR2 as YYEKEE (reference sequence). Here the CDR3 reads CASVVLRGTKNIQYI. CDR3 DNA: TGTGCCAGCGTCGTTCTACGGGGGACGAAGAACATTCAGTACATA.

About this clonotype: One end of the junction is discordant with germline, which a read error may explain. V usage is TRBV29-1 and J usage is TRBJ2-1; D might be TRBD2 (5 bases). The CDR3 covers 15 residues. The germline V gene has CDR1 SQVTM and CDR2 ANQGSEA. CDR3 loop: CSIPGGRSRGWEQSF. CDR3 bases: TGCAGCATACCTGGCGGGCGTTCGCGTGGTTGGGAGCAGTCCTTC.

This CDR3 reads CASSLGRGNEAFF. The CDR3 DNA follows: TGTGCCAGCAGTTTAGGCCGAGGCAACGAAGCTTTCTTT. The rearrangement joins TRBV12-3 or TRBV12-4 to TRBJ1-1; D is ambiguous. V was shortened by 1 base and J by 8 bases, with 11 bases between the two germline ends. The CDR3 contains 13 residues.

Comment on this clonotype: The junction shows a germline mismatch at one end, possibly a read error. This sequence joins TRBV28 and TRBJ2-1, with 9 bases matching TRBD1. CDR3 length equals 15 residues. Germline loops: CDR1 MDHEN, CDR2 SYDVKM. CDR3 in amino acids: CACSPLGQGYNEQFF. The CDR3 nucleotides read TGTGCCTGCAGCCCCCTCGGACAGGGGTACAATGAACAGTTCTTC.

Notes on this clonotype: Because it lacks the conserved phenylalanine or tryptophan at the end, this CDR3 is likely a read error. The chain links TRBV4-1 to TRBJ1-2, with 8 bases aligning to TRBD1. Germline V gene lookup returns CDR1 MGHRA and CDR2 YSYEKL. The CDR3 covers 15 residues. The CDR3 DNA reads TGCGCCAGCAGTCAAGAGCCCGGACAGGGAGGTGGCTACACCCTC. As protein: CASSQEPGQGGGYTL.